Detailed here is one TCR beta chain. What it binds is unknown. The data belong to a study of PD-1 blockade in classical Hodgkin lymphoma. The V segment lost 6 bases and the J segment 5 bases; nucleotides outside the gene matches: 17. CDR3 length: 18 residues. Germline CDR1 is SGHDT and CDR2 is YYEEEE. Study-wide points: Only CD4+ TCR diversity, not CD8+, had risen significantly by C4D1.

Assay used: immunoSEQ multiplex PCR; TCRdb lists only in-frame clones, some missing. This sample carries about 58,000 clones, more than 85% of them seen once, and the ten largest clones take 8% to 13%. Relapse was seen in all patients after autologous stem cell transplantation, and brentuximab vedotin exposure was variable. The material sequenced was peripheral blood mononuclear cells (PBMCs), taken before the second cycle of nivolumab. The V and J genes are TRBV5-6 and TRBJ2-5; TRBD1 aligns across 12 bases. The receptor's source is a human donor with classical Hodgkin lymphoma. This chain's CDR3 is CASNHELGGQGARETQYF. In nucleotides, the CDR3 is TGTGCCAGCAACCACGAGCTGGGGGGACAGGGGGCGAGGGAGACCCAGTACTTC.